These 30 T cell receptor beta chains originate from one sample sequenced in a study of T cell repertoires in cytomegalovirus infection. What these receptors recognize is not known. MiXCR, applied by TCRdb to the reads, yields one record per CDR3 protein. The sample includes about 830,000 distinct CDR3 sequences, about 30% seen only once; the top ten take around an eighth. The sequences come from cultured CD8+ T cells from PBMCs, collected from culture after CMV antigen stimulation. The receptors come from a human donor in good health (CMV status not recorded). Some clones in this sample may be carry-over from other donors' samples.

CDR3 loop: CAAPGDTGELFF. The CDR3, as DNA: TGTGCCGCGCCAGGGGACACCGGGGAGCTGTTTTTT. The chain couples TRBV7-8 to TRBJ2-2, with a weak D call TRBD1 (6 bases). The germline V gene encodes CDR1 SGHVS and CDR2 FQNEAQ. The length of the CDR3 is 12 residues. Trimming removed 11 bases from V and 3 bases from J, with 10 bases in between.

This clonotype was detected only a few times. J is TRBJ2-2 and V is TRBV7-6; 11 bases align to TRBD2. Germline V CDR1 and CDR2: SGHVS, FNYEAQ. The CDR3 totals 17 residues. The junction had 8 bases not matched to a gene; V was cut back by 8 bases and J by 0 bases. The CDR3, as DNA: TGTGCCAGCGGGAGATTAGCGGGGGGGTCGAACACCGGGGAGCTGTTTTTT. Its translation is CASGRLAGGSNTGELFF.

The CDR3 coding sequence is TGTGCTAGTGGTTTGGTACTTAGCGGGGAGTCTGAGCAGTTCTTC. Translation: CASGLVLSGESEQFF. The chain recombines TRBV12-5 with TRBJ2-1, with TRBD2 identical over 8 bases. CDR3 length: 15 residues. V lost 0 bases to trimming and J lost 9 bases; unmatched junction nucleotides: 7. CDR1 LGHNT and CDR2 FRNRAP come from the germline V gene.

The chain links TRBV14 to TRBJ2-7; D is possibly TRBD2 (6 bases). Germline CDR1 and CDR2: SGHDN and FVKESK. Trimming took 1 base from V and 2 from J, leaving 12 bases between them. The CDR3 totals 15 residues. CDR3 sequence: CASSQGGEGAYEQYV. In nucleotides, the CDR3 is TGTGCCAGCAGCCAAGGCGGGGAAGGGGCCTACGAGCAGTACGTC.

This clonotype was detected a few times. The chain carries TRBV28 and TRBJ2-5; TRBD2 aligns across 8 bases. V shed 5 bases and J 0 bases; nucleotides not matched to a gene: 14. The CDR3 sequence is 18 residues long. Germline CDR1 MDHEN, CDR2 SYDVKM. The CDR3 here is CASSPPAAGATYQETQYF. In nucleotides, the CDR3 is TGTGCCAGCAGTCCCCCCGCAGCGGGGGCCACGTACCAAGAGACCCAGTACTTC.

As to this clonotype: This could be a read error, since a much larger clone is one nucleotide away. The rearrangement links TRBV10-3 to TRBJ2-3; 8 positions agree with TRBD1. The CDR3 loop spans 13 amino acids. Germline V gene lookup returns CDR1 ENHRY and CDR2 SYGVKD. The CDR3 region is CTTAGQGTDTQYF. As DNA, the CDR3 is TGTACCACCGCGGGACAGGGCACAGATACGCAGTATTTT.

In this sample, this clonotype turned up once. CDR3 bases: TGTGCCAGCAGTATCACCGGAACAGGGGGCACTGAAGCTTTCTTT. Protein product: CASSITGTGGTEAFF. The rearrangement links TRBV12-3 or TRBV12-4 to TRBJ1-1; the match to TRBD1 covers 8 bases. The CDR3 is 15 residues long. V was clipped by 5 bases and J by 4 bases; unmatched bases: 9.

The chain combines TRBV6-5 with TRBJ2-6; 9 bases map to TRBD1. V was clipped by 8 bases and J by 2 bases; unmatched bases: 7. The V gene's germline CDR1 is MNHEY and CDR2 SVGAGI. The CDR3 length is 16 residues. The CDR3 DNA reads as TGTGCCAGCCGAATGGACAGGGGCACTGGGGCCAACGTCCTGACTTTC. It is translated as CASRMDRGTGANVLTF.

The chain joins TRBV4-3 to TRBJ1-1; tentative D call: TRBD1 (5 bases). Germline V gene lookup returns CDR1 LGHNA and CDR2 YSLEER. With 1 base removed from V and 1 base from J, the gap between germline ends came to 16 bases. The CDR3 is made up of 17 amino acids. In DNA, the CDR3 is TGCGCCAGCAGCCAAGCTGGGAGGGGACCGTGGAACACTGAAGCTTTCTTT. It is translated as CASSQAGRGPWNTEAFF.

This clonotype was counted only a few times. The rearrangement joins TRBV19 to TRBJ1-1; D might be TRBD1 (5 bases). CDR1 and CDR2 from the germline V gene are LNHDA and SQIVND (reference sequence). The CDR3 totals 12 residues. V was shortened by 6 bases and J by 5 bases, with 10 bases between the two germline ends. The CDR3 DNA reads TGTGCCAGTAGGTTCGGGGCGACTGAAGCTTTCTTT. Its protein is CASRFGATEAFF.

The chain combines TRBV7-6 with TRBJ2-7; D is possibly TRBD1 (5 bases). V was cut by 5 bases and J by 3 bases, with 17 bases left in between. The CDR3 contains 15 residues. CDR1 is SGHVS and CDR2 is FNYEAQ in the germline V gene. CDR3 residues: CASSRETEPLYEQYF. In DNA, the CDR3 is TGTGCCAGCAGCCGTGAGACAGAGCCCCTCTACGAGCAGTACTTC.

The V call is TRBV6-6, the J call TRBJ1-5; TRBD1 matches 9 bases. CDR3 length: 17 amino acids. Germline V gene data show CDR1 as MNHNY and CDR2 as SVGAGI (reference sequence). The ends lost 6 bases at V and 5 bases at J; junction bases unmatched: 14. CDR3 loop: CASSHLPGDRVDQPQHF. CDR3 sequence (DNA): TGTGCCAGCAGCCATCTCCCTGGGGACAGGGTAGATCAGCCCCAGCATTTT.

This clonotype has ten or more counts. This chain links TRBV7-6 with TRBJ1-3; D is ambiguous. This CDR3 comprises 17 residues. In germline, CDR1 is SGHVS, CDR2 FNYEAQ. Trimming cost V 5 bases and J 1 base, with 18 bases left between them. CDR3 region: CASSQGEAGRSGNTIYF. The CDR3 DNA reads TGTGCCAGCAGCCAAGGAGAAGCGGGTCGATCTGGAAACACCATATATTTT.

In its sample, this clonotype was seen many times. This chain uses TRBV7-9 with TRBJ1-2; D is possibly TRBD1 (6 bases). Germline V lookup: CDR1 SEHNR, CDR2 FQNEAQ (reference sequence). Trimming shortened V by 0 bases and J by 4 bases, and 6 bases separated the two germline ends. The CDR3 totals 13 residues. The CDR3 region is CASSLAQGYGYTF. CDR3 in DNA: TGTGCCAGCAGCTTAGCACAGGGCTATGGCTACACCTTC.

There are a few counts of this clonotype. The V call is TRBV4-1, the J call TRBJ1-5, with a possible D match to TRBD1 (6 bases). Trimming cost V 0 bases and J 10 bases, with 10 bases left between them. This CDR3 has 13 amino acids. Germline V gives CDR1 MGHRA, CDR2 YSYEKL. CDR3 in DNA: TGCGCCAGCAGCCAAGATCTAGGGGGACCCCAGCATTTT. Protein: CASSQDLGGPQHF.

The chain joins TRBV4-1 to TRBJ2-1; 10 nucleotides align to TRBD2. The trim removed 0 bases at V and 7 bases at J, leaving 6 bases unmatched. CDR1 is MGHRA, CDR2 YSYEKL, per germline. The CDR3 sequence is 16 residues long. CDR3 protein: CASSQDPGLAWNEQFF. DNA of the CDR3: TGCGCCAGCAGCCAAGACCCGGGACTAGCGTGGAATGAGCAGTTCTTC.

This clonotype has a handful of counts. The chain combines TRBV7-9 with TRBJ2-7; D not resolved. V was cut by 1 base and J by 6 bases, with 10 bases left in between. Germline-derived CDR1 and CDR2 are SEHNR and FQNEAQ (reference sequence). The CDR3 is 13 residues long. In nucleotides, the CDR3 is TGTGCCAGCAGCTTAGGTCCCTCAACCGAGCAGTACGTC. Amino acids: CASSLGPSTEQYV.

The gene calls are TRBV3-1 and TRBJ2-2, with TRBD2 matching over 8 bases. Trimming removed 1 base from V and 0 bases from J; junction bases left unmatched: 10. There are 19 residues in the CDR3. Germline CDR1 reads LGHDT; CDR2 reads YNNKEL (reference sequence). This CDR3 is CASSQVFRNSGANTGELFF. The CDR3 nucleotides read TGTGCCAGCAGCCAAGTTTTCCGGAATAGCGGGGCGAACACCGGGGAGCTGTTTTTT.

Here the CDR3 DNA reads TGTGCCAGCAGCCAAGATGAGCTAAACAGGGTTGGGTCTGGGGCCAACGTCCTGACTTTC. This gives the protein CASSQDELNRVGSGANVLTF. The J gene is TRBJ2-6, the V gene TRBV3-1, with D possibly matching TRBD1 (6 bases). Trimming stripped 0 bases from V and 1 base from J, with 19 bases between. The length of the CDR3 is 20 residues. In germline, CDR1 is LGHDT, CDR2 YNNKEL (reference sequence). Full variable domain (remainder filled in from reference TRBV3-1 and TRBJ2-6): DTAVSQTPKYLVTQMGNDKSIKCEQNLGHDTMYWYKQDSKKFLKIMFSYNNKELIINETVPNRFSPKSPDKAHLNLHINSLELGDSAVYFCASSQDELNRVGSGANVLTFGAGSRLTVL.

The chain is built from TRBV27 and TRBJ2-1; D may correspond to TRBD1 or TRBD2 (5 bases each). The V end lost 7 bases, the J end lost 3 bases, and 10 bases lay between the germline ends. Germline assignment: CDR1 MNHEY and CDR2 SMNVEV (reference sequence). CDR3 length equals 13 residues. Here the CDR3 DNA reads TGTGCCAGCACCGGGACGATCTACAATGAGCAGTTCTTC. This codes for CASTGTIYNEQFF.

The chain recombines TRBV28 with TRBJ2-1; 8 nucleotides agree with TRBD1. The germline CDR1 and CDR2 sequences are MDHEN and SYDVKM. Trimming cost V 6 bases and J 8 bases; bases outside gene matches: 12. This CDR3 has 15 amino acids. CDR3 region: CASSPDTGTGDEQFF. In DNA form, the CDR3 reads TGTGCCAGCAGCCCAGACACCGGGACAGGAGATGAGCAGTTCTTC.

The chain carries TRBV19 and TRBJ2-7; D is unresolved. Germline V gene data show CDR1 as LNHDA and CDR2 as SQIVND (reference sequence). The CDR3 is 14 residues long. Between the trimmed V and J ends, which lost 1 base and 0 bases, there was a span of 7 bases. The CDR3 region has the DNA TGTGCCAGTAGTATAGTTCCGGACTCCTACGAGCAGTACTTC. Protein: CASSIVPDSYEQYF.

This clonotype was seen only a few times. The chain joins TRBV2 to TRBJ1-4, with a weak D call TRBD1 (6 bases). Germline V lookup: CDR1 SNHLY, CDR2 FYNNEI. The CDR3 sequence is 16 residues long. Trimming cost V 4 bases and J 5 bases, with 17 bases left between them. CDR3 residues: CASSGGGGRWNEKLFF. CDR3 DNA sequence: TGTGCCAGCAGTGGAGGGGGGGGGCGCTGGAATGAAAAACTGTTTTTT.

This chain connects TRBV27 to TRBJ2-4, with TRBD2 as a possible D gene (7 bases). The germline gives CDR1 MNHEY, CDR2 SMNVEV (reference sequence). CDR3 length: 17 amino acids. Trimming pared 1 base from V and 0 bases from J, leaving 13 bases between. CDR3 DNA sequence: TGTGCCAGCAGTTTATGGGCGGGGGACATAGCCAAAAACATTCAGTACTTC. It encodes CASSLWAGDIAKNIQYF.

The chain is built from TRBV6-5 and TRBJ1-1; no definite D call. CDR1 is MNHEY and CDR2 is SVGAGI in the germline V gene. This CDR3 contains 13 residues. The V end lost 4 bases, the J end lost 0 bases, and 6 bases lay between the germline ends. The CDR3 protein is CASSWHMNTEAFF. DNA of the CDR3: TGTGCCAGCAGTTGGCACATGAACACTGAAGCTTTCTTT.

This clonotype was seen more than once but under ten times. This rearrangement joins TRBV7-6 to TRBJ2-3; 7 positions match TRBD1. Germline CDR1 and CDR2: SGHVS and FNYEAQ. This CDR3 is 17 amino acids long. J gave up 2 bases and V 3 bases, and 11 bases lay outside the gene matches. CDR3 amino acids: CASSFETGLENTDTQYF. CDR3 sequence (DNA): TGTGCCAGCAGCTTCGAGACAGGGTTAGAGAACACAGATACGCAGTATTTT. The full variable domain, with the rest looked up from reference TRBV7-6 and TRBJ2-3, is GAGVSQSPRYKVTKRGQDVALRCDPISGHVSLYWYRQALGQGPEFLTYFNYEAQQDKSGLPNDRFSAERPEGSISTLTIQRTEQRDSAMYRCASSFETGLENTDTQYFGPGTRLTVL.

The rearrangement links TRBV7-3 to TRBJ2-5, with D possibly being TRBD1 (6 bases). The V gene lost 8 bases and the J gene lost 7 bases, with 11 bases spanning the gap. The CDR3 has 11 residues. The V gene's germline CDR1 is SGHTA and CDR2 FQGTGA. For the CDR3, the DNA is TGTGCCAGCGCCGAAGGGGGGACCCAGTACTTC. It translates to CASAEGGTQYF.

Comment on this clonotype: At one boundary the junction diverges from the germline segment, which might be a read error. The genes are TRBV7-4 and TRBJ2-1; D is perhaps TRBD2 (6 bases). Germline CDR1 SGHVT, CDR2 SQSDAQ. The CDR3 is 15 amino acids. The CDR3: CVSSLKAGRDYEQFF. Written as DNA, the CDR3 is TGTGTCAGCAGCTTAAAGGCGGGAAGGGACTATGAGCAGTTCTTC.

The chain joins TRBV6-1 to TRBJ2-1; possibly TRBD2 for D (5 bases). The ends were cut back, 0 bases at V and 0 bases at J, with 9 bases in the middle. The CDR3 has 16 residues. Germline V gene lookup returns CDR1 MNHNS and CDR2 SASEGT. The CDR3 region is CASSEAPGISYNEQFF. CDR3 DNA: TGTGCCAGCAGTGAAGCTCCCGGGATCTCCTACAATGAGCAGTTCTTC.

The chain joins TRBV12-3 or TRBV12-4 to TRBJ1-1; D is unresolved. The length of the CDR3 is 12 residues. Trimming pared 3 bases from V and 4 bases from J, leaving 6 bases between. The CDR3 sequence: CASSFYSTEAFF. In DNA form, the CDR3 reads TGTGCCAGCAGTTTTTACAGCACTGAAGCTTTCTTT.